This T cell receptor beta chain was documented in a study of T cells in Graves' hyperthyroidism and ophthalmopathy. Notes on the study in general: Ophthalmopathy and stable hyperthyroidism were separated by a 13 V-J model. Most clonotypes expanded in the thyroid (above 0.001) were also present in blood.

Germline CDR1 reads SGHAT; CDR2 reads FQNNGV. V lost 5 bases to trimming and J lost 4 bases; unmatched junction nucleotides: 4. There are 13 residues in the CDR3. As for this clonotype: The antigen remains undetermined.

It was RNA transcripts that yielded the amplified TCR beta CDR3 regions. HTBI primers drove first-round RT-PCR of the TCR CDR3. TCRdb called the multiplex PCR reads again in MiXCR, with one record for every CDR3 protein. The profile covers approximately 200,000 distinct CDR3 sequences, with 15% to 20% appearing a single time and about 41% taken by the ten largest. This TCR was recovered from a man aged 40-50 years with Graves' hyperthyroidism. The sequencing sample was made of blood. The gene calls are TRBV11-2 and TRBJ2-7; TRBD1 matches at 8 bases. CDR3 nucleotides: TGTGCCAGCAGCCAGGGGGCGGGGTACGAGCAGTACTTC. This translates into CASSQGAGYEQYF. Complete variable domain (other parts from reference TRBV11-2 and TRBJ2-7): EAGVAQSPRYKIIEKRQSVAFWCNPISGHATLYWYQQILGQGPKLLIQFQNNGVVDDSQLPKDRFSAERLKGVDSTLKIQPAKLEDSAVYLCASSQGAGYEQYFGPGTRLTVT.